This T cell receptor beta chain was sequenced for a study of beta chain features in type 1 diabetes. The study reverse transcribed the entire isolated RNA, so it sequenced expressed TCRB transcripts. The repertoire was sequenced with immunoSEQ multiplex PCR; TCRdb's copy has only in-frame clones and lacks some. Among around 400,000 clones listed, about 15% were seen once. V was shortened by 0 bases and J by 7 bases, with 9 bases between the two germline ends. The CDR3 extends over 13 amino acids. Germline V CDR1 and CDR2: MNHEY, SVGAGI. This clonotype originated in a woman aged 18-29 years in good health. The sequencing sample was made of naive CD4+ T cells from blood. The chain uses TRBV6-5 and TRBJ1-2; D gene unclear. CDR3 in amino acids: CASSYSRGFGYTF. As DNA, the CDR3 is TGTGCCAGCAGTTACTCGCGAGGGTTTGGCTACACCTTC.